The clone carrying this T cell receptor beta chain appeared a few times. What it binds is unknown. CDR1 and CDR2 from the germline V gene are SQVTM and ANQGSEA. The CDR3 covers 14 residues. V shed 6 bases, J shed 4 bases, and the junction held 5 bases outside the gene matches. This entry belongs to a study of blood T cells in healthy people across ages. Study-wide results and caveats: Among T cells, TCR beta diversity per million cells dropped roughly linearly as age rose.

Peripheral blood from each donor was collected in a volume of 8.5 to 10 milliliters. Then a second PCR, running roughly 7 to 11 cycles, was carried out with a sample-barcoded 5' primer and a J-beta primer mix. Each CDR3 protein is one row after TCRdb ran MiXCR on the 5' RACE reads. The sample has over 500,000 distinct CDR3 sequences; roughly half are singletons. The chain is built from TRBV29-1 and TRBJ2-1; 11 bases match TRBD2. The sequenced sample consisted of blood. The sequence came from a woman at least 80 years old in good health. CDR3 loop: CSVPTSGRYNEQFF. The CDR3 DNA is TGCAGCGTCCCTACTAGCGGGAGATACAATGAGCAGTTCTTC.